This TCR beta chain was identified in a study of blood T cell repertoires in COVID-19. Across the whole study: Collection of acute and convalescent COVID-19 samples took place in the United States, Italy and Spain.

V shed 4 bases, J shed 15 bases, and the junction held 5 bases outside the gene matches. Germline values: CDR1 KGHSH, CDR2 LQKENI. The CDR3 sequence is 12 residues long. In the authors' methods: Reference gene primer amplification in the assay estimated nucleated cell counts. The protocol was immunoSEQ multiplex PCR, while the TCRdb copy is restricted to in-frame clones and leaves out a portion. V, J and clone size are taken as reported in that table, and D and trimming were inferred from the DNA itself. The repertoire holds hundreds of thousands of clones, with around 90% as singletons. Recruits, aged roughly 18 to 90 years, lived in around 24 US areas. Symptom resolution, clearance, or two negative PCRs marked donors in Cohort 3 as recovered.

The chain combines TRBV18 with TRBJ2-1, with TRBD2 matching 11 bases. The sample comprised PBMCs or T cells enriched from blood (not recorded which). The receptor was isolated from a man aged 55 to 70 who had recovered from COVID-19. The CDR3 sequence: CASSLGTSGGFF. For the CDR3, the DNA is TGTGCCAGCTCACTCGGGACTAGCGGAGGGTTCTTC.